This T cell receptor (beta chain) was obtained from a study of post-analysis software for immune sequencing data. Across the study: As for disease course, relapsing-remitting, secondary progressive and progressive-relapsing multiple sclerosis were all included.

Remarks on this clonotype: The junction and the germline gene differ at one end; a read error may be behind it.

Prepared libraries of TCR beta cDNA carried unique molecular identifiers. Input populations of 1 to 10 million T cells gave rise to approximately 500,000 cDNA molecules. TCRdb ran MiXCR on the PCR reads and lists one entry per CDR3 protein. The sample records over 700,000 distinct CDR3 sequences, 25% to 30% being singletons. This receptor was obtained from a girl under 18 with multiple sclerosis. Material for sequencing was blood.

The CDR3 is CSVEDWGGSYNEQFF. CDR3 sequence (DNA): TGCAGCGTGGAAGATTGGGGGGGATCCTACAATGAGCAGTTCTTC. The chain combines TRBV29-1 with TRBJ2-1; 7 bases are shared with TRBD2. Germline lookup yields CDR1 SQVTM and CDR2 ANQGSEA. The length of the CDR3 is 15 residues.